These T cell receptor beta chains were read from a single sample in a study of CD8+CD57+ T cells in acquired aplastic anemia. MiXCR, run by TCRdb on the reads, gives a single entry per CDR3 protein. The table lists about 180,000 distinct CDR3 sequences, less than 60% of them singletons. The specimen was sorted CD4+, CD8+, or CD8+CD57+ T cells (not recorded which) from PBMCs. These receptors were obtained from a human donor with aplastic anemia. Both conserved end residues are part of each CDR3. D genes are given only for firm matches. Not all rows give a size; the values are once, few, many and, for expanded clones, a class.

v_call	j_call	clone_size	d_call	cdr3_nt	cdr3_aa
TRBV2	TRBJ2-1	many	-	TGTGCCAGCAGTGAAGCGGTCCGATCCGCGCGTCGCAATGAGCAGTTCTTC	CASSEAVRSARRNEQFF
TRBV2	TRBJ1-3	few	-	TGTGCCAGCAGTGAAGACAGCTATTTCTCTGGAAACACCATATATTTT	CASSEDSYFSGNTIYF
TRBV20-1	TRBJ2-7	-	-	TGCAGTGCTAGGGTCCCAGGGGCCTCGTCCTACGAGCAGTACTTC	CSARVPGASSYEQYF
TRBV15	TRBJ1-3	-	-	TGTGCCACCAGCGGCGCCTACTCTGGAAACATCATGTATTTT	CATSGAYSGNIMYF
TRBV6-5	TRBJ2-7	many	-	TGTGCCAGCAGTTATGGCGGGACACGCGACGAGCAGTACTTC	CASSYGGTRDEQYF
TRBV28	TRBJ1-5	few	-	TGTGCCAGCAATCTTATCCGGGCCTACAACGGGCAGCCCCAGCATTTT	CASNLIRAYNGQPQHF
TRBV19	TRBJ2-1	-	-	TGTGCCAGTAGTTCCGACAGAAGCTCCTACAATGAGCAGTTCTTC	CASSSDRSSYNEQFF
TRBV20-1	TRBJ2-7	-	TRBD2	TGCAGTGCTAGACAGGCTAGCGGTGAACCATCCTACGAGCAGTACTTC	CSARQASGEPSYEQYF
TRBV10-3	TRBJ1-2	-	-	TGTGCCACCTGGGACGGACGACGGTCTTTCCGCTACACCTTC	CATWDGRRSFRYTF
TRBV24-1	TRBJ2-3	few	TRBD2	TGTGCCACCAGTGTGGTAGCGGGATCCCTAGCAAGAGATACGCAGTATTTT	CATSVVAGSLARDTQYF
TRBV29-1	TRBJ2-3	once	TRBD1	TGCAGCGTTGAAAAGACAGGGGCCGATACGCAGTATTTT	CSVEKTGADTQYF
TRBV5-6	TRBJ1-5	once	-	TGTGCCAGCAGCTCTGGACAGTACCAGCCCCAGCATTTT	CASSSGQYQPQHF
TRBV20-1	TRBJ2-7	-	TRBD2	TGCAGTGCCGTAGCGGGGGGCAACTCCTACGAGCAGTACTTC	CSAVAGGNSYEQYF
TRBV20-1	TRBJ2-7	few	-	TGCAGTGCGCGGTCGATAAAGGACGAGCAGTACTTC	CSARSIKDEQYF
TRBV5-4	TRBJ2-7	many	-	TGTGCCAGCAGCTTGAATTACGGCTCCTACGAGCAGTACTTC	CASSLNYGSYEQYF
TRBV4-2	TRBJ1-5	once	TRBD1	TGTGCCAGCAGCGACATGGTGACAGGGGATAATAGCAATCAGCCCCAGCATTTT	CASSDMVTGDNSNQPQHF
TRBV2	TRBJ1-6	-	TRBD1	TGTGCCAGCAGTGAGGGGACAGGGGGTAGGTCACCCCTCCACTTT	CASSEGTGGRSPLHF
TRBV15	TRBJ2-7	-	-	TGTGCCACCAGCGGACGCAACTCCTACGAGCGGTACTTC	CATSGRNSYERYF
TRBV2	TRBJ1-2	-	-	TGTGCCAGCAGTGCCCAACAGGGAAACTATGGCTACACCTTC	CASSAQQGNYGYTF
TRBV19	TRBJ2-7	-	TRBD1	TGTGCCAGTAGCCCCGGACAGGGGGCTTCCTACGAGCAGTACTTC	CASSPGQGASYEQYF
TRBV6-1	TRBJ1-5	many	TRBD1	TGTGCCAGCACCAACGGTCGACAGGGAAGCAATCAGCCCCAGCATTTT	CASTNGRQGSNQPQHF
TRBV11-1	TRBJ1-1	-	-	TGTGCCAGCAGCTTTGTGCCGTGGCGAACAGTACGTAAGATGAACACTGAAGCTTTCTTT	CASSFVPWRTVRKMNTEAFF
TRBV29-1	TRBJ2-1	few	-	TGCAGCCACAGCGGGCTTGAGCAGTTCTTC	CSHSGLEQFF
TRBV2	TRBJ2-6	-	-	TGTGCCAGCAGTGAACGGGGGAGTGGGGCCAACGTCCTGACTTTC	CASSERGSGANVLTF
TRBV14	TRBJ1-4	many	-	TGTGCCAGCAGCCAAGTGGTGGGCACCCGGGATAATGAAAAACTGTTTTTT	CASSQVVGTRDNEKLFF
TRBV7-2	TRBJ2-3	-	TRBD2	TGTGCCAGCAGACTAGCGGGATTCTCGGATACGCAGTATTTT	CASRLAGFSDTQYF
TRBV2	TRBJ2-7	-	-	TGTGCCAGCAGTGAAGGACCGCGCTACGAGCAGTACTTC	CASSEGPRYEQYF
TRBV20-1	TRBJ1-1	-	-	TGCAGTGCTAGAGATCTGGGACTAGGCAACACTGAAGCTTTCTTT	CSARDLGLGNTEAFF
TRBV4-2	TRBJ1-1	many	-	TGTGCCAGCAGGCACGGGGGGGGCGTTGGCGACACTGAAGCTTTCTTT	CASRHGGGVGDTEAFF
TRBV29-1	TRBJ1-1	-	TRBD1	TGCAGCGCGGACCGGGACAGGGGGGTCCCTGAAGCTTTCTTT	CSADRDRGVPEAFF
TRBV28	TRBJ2-7	-	TRBD1	TGTGCCAGCAGTCCCACAGGGGGGACCTACGAGCAGTACTTC	CASSPTGGTYEQYF
TRBV29-1	TRBJ1-1	-	-	TGCAGCGTCAAGGGGCCCGGGCGCAACCTCGAGACTGAAGCTTTCTTT	CSVKGPGRNLETEAFF
TRBV29-1	TRBJ2-1	many	TRBD2	TGCAGCGTGGTCGGGACTAGAGGGCCCAATGAGCAGTTCTTC	CSVVGTRGPNEQFF
TRBV29-1	TRBJ1-2	few	TRBD1	TGCAGCGTCACAGGGGGCGACTATGGCTACACCTTC	CSVTGGDYGYTF
TRBV18	TRBJ1-2	few	-	TGTGCCAGCTCACCGGGACACAGCTATGGCTACACCTTC	CASSPGHSYGYTF
TRBV20-1	TRBJ1-5	-	-	TGCAGTGCTAGAGCCGAATCTCAAGCGGGGGCGTCACGTCAGCCCCAGCATTTT	CSARAESQAGASRQPQHF
TRBV2	TRBJ2-3	many	-	TGTGCCAGCAGCGCAGGGGACGCAGATACGCAGTATTTT	CASSAGDADTQYF
TRBV10-3	TRBJ2-1	-	-	TGTGCCATCAGTGAGGGACAGCCCAATGAGCAGTTCTTC	CAISEGQPNEQFF
TRBV24-1	TRBJ2-1	-	-	TGTGCCACCAGTGATTCCGGCATTCCCTTTAATGAGCAGTTCTTC	CATSDSGIPFNEQFF
TRBV30	TRBJ1-6	many	-	TGTGCCTGGACCACCGGGGCAGGGTCACCCCTCCACTTT	CAWTTGAGSPLHF
TRBV14	TRBJ2-6	many	-	TGTGCCAGCAGCCAAGGCTCTGGGGCCAACGTCCTGACTTTC	CASSQGSGANVLTF
TRBV10-3	TRBJ2-3	-	-	TGTGCCATCAGTGTGGAAAAGAGCACAGATACGCAGTATTTT	CAISVEKSTDTQYF
TRBV2	TRBJ2-7	few	TRBD2	TGTGCCGGAAAGACACTAGCGGGAGGTGGCGAGCAGTACTTC	CAGKTLAGGGEQYF
TRBV19	TRBJ1-6	-	-	TGTGCCAGTAGTGCAAAAGACGGCTCCTATAAGTCACCCCTCCACTTT	CASSAKDGSYKSPLHF
TRBV18	TRBJ1-4	few	-	TGTGCCACCCAGGAACGAGCAACTAATGAAAAACTGTTTTTT	CATQERATNEKLFF
TRBV30	TRBJ1-4	-	TRBD1	TGTGCCTGGCAGGGACAGGCGAATGAAAAACTGTTTTTT	CAWQGQANEKLFF
TRBV15	TRBJ2-3	-	-	TGTGCCACCAGCAGAGATGGCGGGGGCACAGATACGCAGTATTTT	CATSRDGGGTDTQYF
TRBV4-2	TRBJ2-2	-	TRBD2	TGTGCCAGCAGCCTATGGACTAGCTCGAACACCGGGGAGCTGTTTTTT	CASSLWTSSNTGELFF